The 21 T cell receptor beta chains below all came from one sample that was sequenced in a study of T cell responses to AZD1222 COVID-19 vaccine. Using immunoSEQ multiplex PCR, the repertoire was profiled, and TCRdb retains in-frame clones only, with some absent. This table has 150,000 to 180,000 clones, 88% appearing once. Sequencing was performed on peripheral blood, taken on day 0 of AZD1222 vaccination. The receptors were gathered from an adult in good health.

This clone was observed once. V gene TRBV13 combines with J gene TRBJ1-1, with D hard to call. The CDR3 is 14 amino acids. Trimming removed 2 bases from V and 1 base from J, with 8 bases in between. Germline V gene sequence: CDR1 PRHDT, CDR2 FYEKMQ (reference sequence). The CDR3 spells CASSLLARNTEAFF. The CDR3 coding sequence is TGTGCCAGCAGCTTATTGGCCAGGAACACTGAAGCTTTCTTT. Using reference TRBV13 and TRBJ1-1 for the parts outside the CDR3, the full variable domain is AAGVIQSPRHLIKEKRETATLKCYPIPRHDTVYWYQQGPGQDPQFLISFYEKMQSDKGSIPDRFSAQQFSDYHSELNMSSLELGDSALYFCASSLLARNTEAFFGQGTRLTVV.

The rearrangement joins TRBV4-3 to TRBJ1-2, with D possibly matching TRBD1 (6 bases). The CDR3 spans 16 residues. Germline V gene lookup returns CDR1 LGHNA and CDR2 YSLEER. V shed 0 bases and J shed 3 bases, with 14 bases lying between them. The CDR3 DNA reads TGCGCCAGCAGCCAAGATCCGCGGGGGGCGTACTATGGCTACACCTTC. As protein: CASSQDPRGAYYGYTF.

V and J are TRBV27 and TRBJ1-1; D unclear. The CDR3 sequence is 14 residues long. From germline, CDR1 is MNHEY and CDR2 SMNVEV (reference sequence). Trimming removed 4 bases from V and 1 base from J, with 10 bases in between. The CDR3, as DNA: TGTGCCAGCAGTTCCCCCTTTGAGAACACTGAAGCTTTCTTT. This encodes CASSSPFENTEAFF.

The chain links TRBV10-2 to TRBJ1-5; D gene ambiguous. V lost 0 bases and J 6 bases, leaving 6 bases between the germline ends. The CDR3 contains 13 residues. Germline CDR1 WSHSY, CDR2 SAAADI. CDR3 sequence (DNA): TGCGCCAGCAGTGAGTCTGGGATTCAGCCCCAGCATTTT. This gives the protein CASSESGIQPQHF.

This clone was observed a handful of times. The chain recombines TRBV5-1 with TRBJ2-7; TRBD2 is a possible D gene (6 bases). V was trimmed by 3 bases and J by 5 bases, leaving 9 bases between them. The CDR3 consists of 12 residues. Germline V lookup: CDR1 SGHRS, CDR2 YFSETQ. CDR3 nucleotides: TGCGCCAGCAGCTCCGGGGGACACGAGCAGTACTTC. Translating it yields CASSSGGHEQYF.

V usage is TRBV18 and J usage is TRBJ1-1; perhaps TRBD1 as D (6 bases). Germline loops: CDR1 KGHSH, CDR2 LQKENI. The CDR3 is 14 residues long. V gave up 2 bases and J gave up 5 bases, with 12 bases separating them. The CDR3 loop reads CASSPVQGSTEAFF. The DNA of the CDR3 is TGTGCCAGCTCACCAGTCCAGGGGTCGACTGAAGCTTTCTTT.

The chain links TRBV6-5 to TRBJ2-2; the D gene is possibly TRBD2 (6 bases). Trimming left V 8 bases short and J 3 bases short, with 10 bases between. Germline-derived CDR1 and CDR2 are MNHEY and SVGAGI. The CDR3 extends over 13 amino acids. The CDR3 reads CASGGGYTGELFF. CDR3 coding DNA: TGTGCCAGCGGAGGAGGGTACACCGGGGAGCTGTTTTTT.

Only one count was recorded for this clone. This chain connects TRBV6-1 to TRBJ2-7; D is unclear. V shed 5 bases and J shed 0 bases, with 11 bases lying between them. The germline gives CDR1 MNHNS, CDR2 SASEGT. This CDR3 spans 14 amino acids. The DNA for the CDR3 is TGTGCCAGCAGTATAACCGACTTCTCCTACGAGCAGTACTTC. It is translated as CASSITDFSYEQYF.

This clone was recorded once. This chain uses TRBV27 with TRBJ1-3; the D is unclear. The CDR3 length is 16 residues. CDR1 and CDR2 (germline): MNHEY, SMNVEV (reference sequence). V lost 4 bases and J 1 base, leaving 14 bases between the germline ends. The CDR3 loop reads CASSSAGVLSGNTIYF. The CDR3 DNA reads TGTGCCAGCAGTTCCGCGGGAGTTCTATCTGGAAACACCATATATTTT.

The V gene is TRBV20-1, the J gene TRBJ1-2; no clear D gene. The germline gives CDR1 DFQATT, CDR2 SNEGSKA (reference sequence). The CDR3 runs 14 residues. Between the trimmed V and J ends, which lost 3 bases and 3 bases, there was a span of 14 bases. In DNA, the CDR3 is TGCAGTGCTAGTGGTATCGTTCGAGACTATGGCTACACCTTC. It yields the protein CSASGIVRDYGYTF.

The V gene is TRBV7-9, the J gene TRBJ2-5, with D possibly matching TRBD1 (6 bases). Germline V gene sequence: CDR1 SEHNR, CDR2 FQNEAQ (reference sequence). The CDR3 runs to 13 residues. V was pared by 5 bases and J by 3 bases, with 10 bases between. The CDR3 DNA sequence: TGTGCCAGCAGCCCCGCAGGGGAAGAGACCCAGTACTTC. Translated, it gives CASSPAGEETQYF.

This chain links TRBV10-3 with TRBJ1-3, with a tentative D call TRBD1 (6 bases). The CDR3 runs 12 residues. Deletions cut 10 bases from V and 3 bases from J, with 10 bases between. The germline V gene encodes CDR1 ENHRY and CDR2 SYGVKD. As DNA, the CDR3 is TGTGCCAGTACAGGGAGTGGAAACACCATATATTTT. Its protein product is CASTGSGNTIYF.

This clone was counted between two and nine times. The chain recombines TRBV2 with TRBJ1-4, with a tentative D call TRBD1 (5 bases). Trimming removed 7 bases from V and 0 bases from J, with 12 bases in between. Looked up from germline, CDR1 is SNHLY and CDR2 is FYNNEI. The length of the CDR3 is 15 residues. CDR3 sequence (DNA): TGTGCCAGCACCGCGGACACCTCAACTAATGAAAAACTGTTTTTT. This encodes CASTADTSTNEKLFF. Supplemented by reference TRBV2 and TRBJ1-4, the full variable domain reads EPEVTQTPSHQVTQMGQEVILRCVPISNHLYFYWYRQILGQKVEFLVSFYNNEISEKSEIFDDQFSVERPDGSNFTLKIRSTKLEDSAMYFCASTADTSTNEKLFFGSGTQLSVL.

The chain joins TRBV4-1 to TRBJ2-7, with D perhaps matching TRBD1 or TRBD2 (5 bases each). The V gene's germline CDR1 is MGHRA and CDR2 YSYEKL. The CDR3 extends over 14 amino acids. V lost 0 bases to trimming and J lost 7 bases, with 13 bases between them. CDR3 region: CASSQDWGPGEQYF. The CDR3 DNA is TGCGCCAGCAGCCAAGATTGGGGACCTGGGGAGCAGTACTTC.

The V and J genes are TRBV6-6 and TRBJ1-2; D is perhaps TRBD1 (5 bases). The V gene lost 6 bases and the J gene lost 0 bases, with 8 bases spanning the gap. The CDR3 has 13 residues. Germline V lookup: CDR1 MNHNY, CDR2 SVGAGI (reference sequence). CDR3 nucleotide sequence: TGTGCCAGCAGCGGGGGGTCTAACTATGGCTACACCTTC. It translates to CASSGGSNYGYTF.

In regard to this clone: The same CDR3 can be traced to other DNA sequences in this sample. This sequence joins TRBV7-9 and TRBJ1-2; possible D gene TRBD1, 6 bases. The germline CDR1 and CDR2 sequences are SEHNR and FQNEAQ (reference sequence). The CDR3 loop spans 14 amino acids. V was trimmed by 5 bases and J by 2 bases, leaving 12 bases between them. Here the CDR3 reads CASSLGQTNYGYTF. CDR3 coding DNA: TGTGCCAGCAGCCTAGGACAGACCAACTATGGCTACACCTTC.

The CDR3 DNA reads TGTGCCAGCAGTTTTCTTAGCACAGATACGCAGTATTTT. Its protein product is CASSFLSTDTQYF. The rearrangement links TRBV28 to TRBJ2-3, with D unresolved. The germline V gene has CDR1 MDHEN and CDR2 SYDVKM. V was clipped by 3 bases and J by 0 bases, with 4 bases between them. The CDR3 is 13 residues long.

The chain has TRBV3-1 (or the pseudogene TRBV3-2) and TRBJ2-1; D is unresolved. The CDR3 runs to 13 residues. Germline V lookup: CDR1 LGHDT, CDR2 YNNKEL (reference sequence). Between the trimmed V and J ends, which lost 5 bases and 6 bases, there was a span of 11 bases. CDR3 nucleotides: TGTGCCAGCAGCAGGACCACGTCCAATGAGCAGTTCTTC. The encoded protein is CASSRTTSNEQFF.

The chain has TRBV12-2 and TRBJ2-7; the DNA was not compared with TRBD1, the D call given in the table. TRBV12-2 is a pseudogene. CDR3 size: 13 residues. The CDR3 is CASRPDRLYEQYF. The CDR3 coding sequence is TGTGCAAGTCGCCCGGACAGGCTCTACGAGCAGTACTTC.

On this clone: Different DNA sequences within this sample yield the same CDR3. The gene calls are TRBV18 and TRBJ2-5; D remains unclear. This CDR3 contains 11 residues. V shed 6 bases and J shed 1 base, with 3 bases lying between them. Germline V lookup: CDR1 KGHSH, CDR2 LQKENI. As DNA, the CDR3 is TGTGCCAGCTCTCCCCAAGAGACCCAGTACTTC. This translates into CASSPQETQYF.

This chain's CDR3 is CASSLDNLSYNEQFF. CDR3 DNA sequence: TGCGCCAGCAGCTTGGACAATCTCTCCTACAATGAGCAGTTCTTC. The chain joins TRBV5-1 to TRBJ2-1; D gene ambiguous. Germline CDR1 is SGHRS and CDR2 is YFSETQ. Between the trimmed V and J ends, which lost 0 bases and 0 bases, there was a span of 7 bases. The CDR3 consists of 15 residues.